The 24 T cell receptor beta chains listed next were all sequenced from one sample in a study of regulatory T cells in long-lasting Graves disease. Time point here: newly diagnosed GD, antithyroid drugs for less than 3 months. The TCR library used RNA extracted from PBMCs. To make TCR beta libraries, researchers used iRepertoire HTBI primers and Arm-PCR of CDR3 regions. TCRdb reprocessed the multiplex PCR reads via MiXCR and lists one record per CDR3 protein. The sample contains 550,000 to 600,000 distinct CDR3 sequences, roughly a sixth of which appear only once. The same data also contributed to another study, on T cells in Graves' hyperthyroidism and ophthalmopathy.

This specimen was peripheral blood mononuclear cells (PBMCs), taken at new diagnosis, from a patient treated with antithyroid drugs. These receptors were taken from a man aged 18 to 29 with Graves disease.

Only a few counts were recorded for this clonotype. The rearrangement joins TRBV28 to TRBJ1-5, with 7 positions matching TRBD1. After removal of 6 bases from V and 7 bases from J, the junction contained 6 bases not matched to a gene. The CDR3 is 13 residues long. Germline-derived CDR1 and CDR2 are MDHEN and SYDVKM. The CDR3 nucleotides are TGTGCCAGCAGCCCCAGGACAGGCCAGCCCCAGCATTTT. As protein: CASSPRTGQPQHF.

This clonotype was seen more than once but under ten times. The rearrangement uses TRBV19 and TRBJ2-2, with TRBD2 as a possible D gene (5 bases). CDR3 length: 14 amino acids. V lost 1 base, J lost 6 bases, and 9 bases lay in between. CDR1 and CDR2 from the germline V gene are LNHDA and SQIVND (reference sequence). The DNA of the CDR3 is TGTGCCAGTAGTATAGGGAGGAGTTCCGGGGAGCTGTTTTTT. Amino acids: CASSIGRSSGELFF.

The table lists this clonotype with many counts. The chain's CDR3 is CASSSRSGTLPFNTQYF. The CDR3 DNA reads TGTGCCAGCAGCTCCCGATCGGGGACACTGCCTTTTAATACGCAGTATTTT. J is TRBJ2-3 and V is TRBV7-9; D possibly corresponds to TRBD1 (6 bases). Trimming left V 4 bases short and J 7 bases short, with 24 bases between. This CDR3 is 17 amino acids long. Germline CDR1 is SEHNR and CDR2 is FQNEAQ (reference sequence).

This clonotype came up many times. This chain connects TRBV20-1 to TRBJ2-1; TRBD2 matches 11 bases. V was pared by 4 bases and J by 9 bases, with 8 bases of the junction left unmatched. The CDR3 extends over 14 amino acids. Looked up from germline, CDR1 is DFQATT and CDR2 is SNEGSKA (reference sequence). The CDR3 loop is CSAIAGGEVVEQFF. CDR3 nucleotides: TGCAGTGCTATAGCGGGAGGGGAAGTAGTTGAGCAGTTCTTC.

About this clonotype: The junction and the germline gene differ at one end; a read error may be behind it. The chain uses TRBV7-9 and TRBJ1-1; 7 bases agree with TRBD1. Germline CDR1 reads SEHNR; CDR2 reads FQNEAQ (reference sequence). The CDR3 has 15 amino acids. The CDR3 protein is CASSVGTAGFPEAFF. CDR3 bases: TGCGCCAGCAGCGTAGGGACAGCAGGCTTCCCAGAAGCTTTCTTT.

The chain employs TRBV20-1 and TRBJ2-7; D call uncertain. CDR1 DFQATT and CDR2 SNEGSKA come from the germline V gene (reference sequence). Trimming stripped 5 bases from V and 1 base from J, with 9 bases between. CDR3 length equals 12 residues. Written as DNA, the CDR3 is TGCAGTGCTCCTCGCCAATCCTACGAGCAGTACTTC. Residues: CSAPRQSYEQYF.

V gene TRBV9 combines with J gene TRBJ2-3; D may be TRBD2 (5 bases). With 2 bases removed from V and 3 bases from J, the gap between germline ends came to 13 bases. Germline V gene lookup returns CDR1 SGDLS and CDR2 YYNGEE. The CDR3 has 15 amino acids. DNA of the CDR3: TGTGCCAGCAGCGTCGGAGCGGAGTATACAGATACGCAGTATTTT. This gives the protein CASSVGAEYTDTQYF.

This clonotype was observed many times. This chain joins TRBV7-9 and TRBJ2-1; weak D call: TRBD2 (5 bases). V dropped 5 bases and J dropped 9 bases, with 17 bases sitting between them. This CDR3 is built from 14 residues. The germline V gene has CDR1 SEHNR and CDR2 FQNEAQ (reference sequence). The DNA of the CDR3 is TGTGCCAGCAGCCCTGACGGGATCAACAGTGAGCAGTTCTTC. It codes for CASSPDGINSEQFF.

The chain couples TRBV29-1 to TRBJ2-2; 9 bases are a match to TRBD1. The junction had 8 bases not matched to a gene; V was cut back by 6 bases and J by 3 bases. Germline V gives CDR1 SQVTM, CDR2 ANQGSEA. The CDR3 covers 15 residues. The CDR3 DNA is TGCAGCGTGGGTACAGGGGGCGGATACACCGGGGAGCTGTTTTTT. Its protein is CSVGTGGGYTGELFF.

The rearrangement joins TRBV7-3 to TRBJ2-7; maybe TRBD1 (7 bases). V was cut by 5 bases and J by 1 base, with 15 bases left in between. The germline CDR1 and CDR2 sequences are SGHTA and FQGTGA. The CDR3 runs to 15 residues. CDR3 loop: CASSLEPGGSYEQYF. CDR3 DNA: TGTGCCAGCAGCCTTGAACCAGGGGGGTCCTACGAGCAGTACTTC.

The J gene is TRBJ2-5, the V gene TRBV20-1; D unresolved. Trimming cost V 1 base and J 5 bases, with 11 bases left between them. The germline gives CDR1 DFQATT, CDR2 SNEGSKA (reference sequence). This CDR3 has 13 residues. The CDR3 DNA reads as TGCAGTGCTAGAGTCCCCGGCTGGGAGACCCAGTACTTC. Encoded protein: CSARVPGWETQYF.

This clonotype was counted ten times or more. The rearrangement joins TRBV27 to TRBJ1-1, with a weak D call TRBD1 (6 bases). CDR1 is MNHEY and CDR2 is SMNVEV in the germline V gene (reference sequence). Trimming took off 3 bases at V and 3 bases at J, with 11 bases between the two ends. The length of the CDR3 is 14 residues. In DNA form, the CDR3 reads TGTGCCAGCAGTTTTACAGGGAGTTACACTGAAGCTTTCTTT. It translates to CASSFTGSYTEAFF.

This chain uses TRBV29-1 with TRBJ2-3; the D gene is possibly TRBD2 (6 bases). This CDR3 contains 14 residues. Looked up from germline, CDR1 is SQVTM and CDR2 is ANQGSEA. Trimming stripped 4 bases from V and 0 bases from J, with 11 bases between. The CDR3 bases are TGCAGCGTTGGGCCAGCGGGTAGCACAGATACGCAGTATTTT. It specifies CSVGPAGSTDTQYF.

Comments on this clonotype: A much larger clone is a single base away; this may be a read error. The rearrangement joins TRBV15 to TRBJ1-1, with unresolved D. V was cut by 3 bases and J by 2 bases, with 4 bases left in between. The germline gives CDR1 LNHNV, CDR2 YYDKDF (reference sequence). The CDR3 consists of 12 residues. The CDR3 loop is CATSRANTEAFF. The CDR3 bases are TGTGCCACCAGCAGGGCAAACACTGAAGCTTTCTTT.

This clonotype has ten or more counts. The rearrangement uses TRBV25-1 and TRBJ1-1; D remains unclear. Trimming stripped 1 base from V and 1 base from J, with 4 bases between. CDR1 is MGHDK, CDR2 SYGVNS, per germline. The CDR3 totals 13 residues. The CDR3 nucleotides are TGTGCCAGCAGTGAATGGCAGAACACTGAAGCTTTCTTT. Protein product: CASSEWQNTEAFF.

The sample holds many counts of this clonotype. This chain links TRBV27 with TRBJ2-7; the D gene is possibly TRBD2 (5 bases). CDR1 is MNHEY, CDR2 SMNVEV, per germline (reference sequence). The V end lost 5 bases, the J end lost 7 bases, and 15 bases lay between the germline ends. There are 13 residues in the CDR3. The CDR3 reads CASSRGRIGEQYF. CDR3 DNA: TGTGCCAGCAGTAGAGGGCGAATAGGAGAGCAGTACTTC.

This clonotype has a count of ten or more. This chain uses TRBV3-1 with TRBJ1-1; D unresolved. V lost 2 bases, J lost 2 bases, and 9 bases lay in between. The length of the CDR3 is 14 residues. CDR1 and CDR2 from the germline V gene are LGHDT and YNNKEL (reference sequence). DNA for the CDR3: TGTGCCAGCAGCCAACTTCTGACTAACACTGAAGCTTTCTTT. This sequence encodes CASSQLLTNTEAFF.

The rearrangement uses TRBV5-4 and TRBJ1-1, with 10 bases identical to TRBD1. The CDR3 is 16 amino acids. The germline CDR1 and CDR2 sequences are SGHNT and YYREEE (reference sequence). V shed 4 bases and J 6 bases; nucleotides not matched to a gene: 12. The CDR3 protein is CASSLLTGGGTPEAFF. CDR3 sequence (DNA): TGTGCCAGCAGCCTATTGACAGGGGGCGGGACCCCTGAAGCTTTCTTT.

V gene TRBV28 combines with J gene TRBJ2-3; D gene uncertain. Trimming shortened V by 10 bases and J by 0 bases, and 20 bases separated the two germline ends. Per germline, CDR1 MDHEN and CDR2 SYDVKM. This CDR3 comprises 16 residues. The CDR3 here is CATQRALGRSTDTQYF. The CDR3 DNA is TGTGCCACCCAAAGGGCCCTAGGAAGGAGCACAGATACGCAGTATTTT. Full variable domain (outside the CDR3, taken from reference TRBV28 and TRBJ2-3): DVKVTQSSRYLVKRTGEKVFLECVQDMDHENMFWYRQDPGLGLRLIYFSYDVKMKEKGDIPEGYSVSREKKERFSLILESASTNQTSMYLCATQRALGRSTDTQYFGPGTRLTVL.

This clonotype appeared a few times. V is TRBV12-5 and J is TRBJ2-1; no firm D call. There are 12 residues in the CDR3. Per the germline V gene, CDR1 is LGHNT and CDR2 is FRNRAP. Trimming cost V 7 bases and J 6 bases, with 10 bases left between them. As DNA, the CDR3 is TGTGCTAGTGCAATCTCCGGCAATGAGCAGTTCTTC. Residues: CASAISGNEQFF.

The chain has TRBV18 and TRBJ1-6; tentatively, D is TRBD1 (5 bases). V was clipped by 3 bases and J by 0 bases, with 6 bases between them. The CDR3 is made up of 15 amino acids. Germline values: CDR1 KGHSH, CDR2 LQKENI. In DNA, the CDR3 is TGTGCCAGCTCACCTGACAGCTCCTATAATTCACCCCTCCACTTT. Its protein product is CASSPDSSYNSPLHF.

This clonotype has at least ten counts. V gene TRBV20-1 combines with J gene TRBJ2-1; TRBD2 aligns across 14 bases. CDR3 size: 16 residues. Looked up from germline, CDR1 is DFQATT and CDR2 is SNEGSKA (reference sequence). V gave up 1 base and J gave up 4 bases; unmatched junction bases: 3. CDR3 sequence (DNA): TGCAGTGCTAGAGCAAGACTAGCGGGAGGGTACAATGAGCAGTTCTTC. Protein: CSARARLAGGYNEQFF.

This clonotype was observed at least ten times. V usage is TRBV28 and J usage is TRBJ2-4; 8 bases map to TRBD2. V trimming: 5 bases; J trimming: 2 bases; junction bases outside the gene matches: 5. The length of the CDR3 is 15 residues. Looked up from germline, CDR1 is MDHEN and CDR2 is SYDVKM. The CDR3: CASSRGGRPKNIQYF. CDR3 nucleotide sequence: TGTGCCAGCAGTCGTGGCGGGAGGCCCAAAAACATTCAGTACTTC.

The chain uses TRBV2 and TRBJ1-3; D gene uncertain. This CDR3 region has 13 residues. Trimming pared 4 bases from V and 4 bases from J, leaving 8 bases between. CDR1 is SNHLY, CDR2 FYNNEI, per germline. CDR3 protein: CASSAGGGNTIYF. The CDR3 DNA follows: TGTGCCAGCAGTGCCGGAGGAGGAAACACCATATATTTT. Filled out from reference TRBV2 and TRBJ1-3, the complete variable domain reads EPEVTQTPSHQVTQMGQEVILRCVPISNHLYFYWYRQILGQKVEFLVSFYNNEISEKSEIFDDQFSVERPDGSNFTLKIRSTKLEDSAMYFCASSAGGGNTIYFGEGSWLTVV.